This TCR beta chain was recovered during a study of T-cell memory formation after mild COVID-19. Turning to the study itself: TCR clusters were largely donor specific. Study-level results: Some SARS-CoV-2-responding clones were already detected in memory before infection. Whether second-wave clones peaking at day 37 were SARS-CoV-2 specific went unconfirmed. The main location of contracting CD4+ clones was CM and EM, and that of contracting CD8+ clones was EMRA.

Via MiXCR, TCRdb re-called the 5' RACE reads, giving one row per CDR3 protein. The top ten hold roughly 15% of the sample, which has about 150,000 distinct CDR3 sequences, about 15% seen once. As regards this clonotype: Its antigen is currently unknown.

This sequence originates from an adult woman who had mild COVID-19 (a few samples of this study predate the infection). Cell type and time point are not known. The sequencing sample was made of PBMCs or a T cell subset sorted from them (not recorded which).

DNA for the CDR3: TGCGCCAGCAGCCACGGACAGAACACAGATACGCAGTATTTT. Amino acid sequence: CASSHGQNTDTQYF. The chain uses TRBV4-1 and TRBJ2-3; TRBD1 might be the D (6 bases). CDR3 size: 14 residues. The V end lost 3 bases, the J end lost 2 bases, and 9 bases lay between the germline ends. CDR1 is MGHRA and CDR2 is YSYEKL in the germline V gene.